Below are 23 T cell receptor beta chains sequenced from a single sample in a study of shared clonotypes between healthy human individuals. The protocol was immunoSEQ multiplex PCR, while the TCRdb copy is restricted to in-frame clones and leaves out a portion. The data contain about 1 million clones, 65% to 80% of them singletons. Sequencing was performed on memory CD4+ T cells sorted from blood. The subset: CD45RA-negative fraction. All receptors come from a man aged 18 to 29 in good health.

This rearrangement joins TRBV28 to TRBJ1-5, with 9 bases fitting TRBD1. The CDR3 is made up of 19 amino acids. V was pared by 5 bases and J by 0 bases, with 14 bases of the junction left unmatched. The V gene's germline CDR1 is MDHEN and CDR2 SYDVKM. CDR3 sequence (DNA): TGTGCCAGCAGTACCTACAGGGGGCAGAGAAAAAATAGCAATCAGCCCCAGCATTTT. Amino acids: CASSTYRGQRKNSNQPQHF.

This clone was recorded once. This chain uses TRBV11-3 with TRBJ2-3; 7 nucleotides match TRBD2. The CDR3 runs 15 residues. Germline loops: CDR1 SGHNT, CDR2 YENEEA. Unmatched junction bases numbered 6, after V lost 3 bases and J lost 3 bases. The chain's CDR3 is CASSFGGEGTDTQYF. Written as DNA, the CDR3 is TGTGCCAGCAGCTTCGGAGGGGAGGGAACAGATACGCAGTATTTT. Using reference TRBV11-3 and TRBJ2-3 for the parts outside the CDR3, the full variable domain is EAGVVQSPRYKIIEKKQPVAFWCNPISGHNTLYWYLQNLGQGPELLIRYENEEAVDDSQLPKDRFSAERLKGVDSTLKIQPAELGDSAVYLCASSFGGEGTDTQYFGPGTRLTVL.

The genes are TRBV5-1 and TRBJ2-7, with 9 positions matching TRBD2. Germline V gene sequence: CDR1 SGHRS, CDR2 YFSETQ. This CDR3 comprises 15 residues. The trim removed 7 bases at V and 3 bases at J, leaving 11 bases unmatched. The CDR3 spells CASGVGDSGSYEQYF. The CDR3 DNA sequence: TGCGCCAGCGGCGTCGGGGATAGCGGGAGCTACGAGCAGTACTTC.

The gene calls are TRBV5-1 and TRBJ1-1; 7 positions agree with TRBD1. CDR3 length: 15 residues. CDR1 is SGHRS, CDR2 YFSETQ, per germline. V dropped 2 bases and J dropped 2; count of bases not matched to a gene: 6. CDR3 amino acids: CASSFEGQFNTEAFF. The CDR3 DNA is TGCGCCAGCAGCTTCGAGGGACAGTTTAACACTGAAGCTTTCTTT.

This clone has a count of ten or more. This chain uses TRBV28 with TRBJ1-4; 7 bases line up with TRBD1. Germline trimming cut 4 bases from V and 5 bases from J; bases unmatched to any gene: 10. The germline CDR1 and CDR2 sequences are MDHEN and SYDVKM. This CDR3 contains 16 residues. CDR3 residues: CASSSRPGQINEKLFF. CDR3 DNA sequence: TGTGCCAGCAGTTCACGACCGGGACAGATAAATGAAAAACTGTTTTTT. The full variable domain, in which reference TRBV28 and TRBJ1-4 provide the parts outside the CDR3, is DVKVTQSSRYLVKRTGEKVFLECVQDMDHENMFWYRQDPGLGLRLIYFSYDVKMKEKGDIPEGYSVSREKKERFSLILESASTNQTSMYLCASSSRPGQINEKLFFGSGTQLSVL.

This clone was seen a few times. CDR3 DNA sequence: TGTGCCTGGAGTCGGGGAGGGGGTGAAGCTTTCTTT. Protein: CAWSRGGGEAFF. V is TRBV30 and J is TRBJ1-1, with a weak D call TRBD1 (6 bases). The CDR3 has 12 residues. Germline CDR1 is GTSNPN and CDR2 is SVGIG (reference sequence). Trimming pared 2 bases from V and 7 bases from J, leaving 11 bases between.

Regarding this clone: This sample includes further DNA sequences coding for the same CDR3. This chain joins TRBV5-1 and TRBJ2-5, with D perhaps TRBD1 or TRBD2 (6 bases each). CDR3 length: 14 residues. Between the trimmed V and J ends, which lost 2 bases and 5 bases, there was a span of 13 bases. CDR1 SGHRS and CDR2 YFSETQ come from the germline V gene. The CDR3 region has the DNA TGCGCCAGCAGCTTATCCGGGGGCCGCGAGACCCAGTACTTC. Translation: CASSLSGGRETQYF.

This chain connects TRBV10-3 to TRBJ1-1, with TRBD1 as a possible D gene (6 bases). This CDR3 has 14 amino acids. Germline V gene data show CDR1 as ENHRY and CDR2 as SYGVKD. V lost 6 bases to trimming and J lost 4 bases, with 15 bases between them. The CDR3 here is CAIRKQGGVTEAFF. CDR3 DNA: TGTGCCATCAGGAAACAGGGCGGGGTCACTGAAGCTTTCTTT.

This clone has more than one count but fewer than ten. The chain joins TRBV30 to TRBJ1-4, with 12 bases that match TRBD1. Germline CDR1 reads GTSNPN; CDR2 reads SVGIG (reference sequence). Trimming cost V 1 base and J 11 bases; bases outside gene matches: 5. This CDR3 comprises 14 residues. The CDR3, as DNA: TGTGCCTGGAGTGCGGGACAGGGGGCTCGGAAACTGTTTTTT. Amino acids: CAWSAGQGARKLFF.

J is TRBJ1-1 and V is TRBV9; D gene uncertain. Trimming cost V 0 bases and J 5 bases, with 11 bases left between them. This CDR3 region has 14 residues. CDR1 SGDLS and CDR2 YYNGEE come from the germline V gene. The CDR3 here is CASSVDVGLTEAFF. The CDR3 nucleotides are TGTGCCAGCAGCGTAGATGTAGGGCTTACTGAAGCTTTCTTT. The full variable domain, in which reference TRBV9 and TRBJ1-1 provide the parts outside the CDR3, is DSGVTQTPKHLITATGQRVTLRCSPRSGDLSVYWYQQSLDQGLQFLIQYYNGEERAKGNILERFSAQQFPDLHSELNLSSLELGDSALYFCASSVDVGLTEAFFGQGTRLTVV.

This clone was counted many times. The rearrangement links TRBV19 to TRBJ1-2, with 9 bases fitting TRBD1. The CDR3 sequence is 14 residues long. Germline V gene lookup returns CDR1 LNHDA and CDR2 SQIVND (reference sequence). Trimming took 8 bases from V and 4 from J; bases not matched to a gene: 8. CDR3: CASHLGTGPYGYTF. CDR3 sequence (DNA): TGTGCCAGTCATCTGGGGACAGGGCCCTATGGCTACACCTTC.

This chain joins TRBV30 and TRBJ1-3; D is possibly TRBD1 (5 bases). Germline V gene sequence: CDR1 GTSNPN, CDR2 SVGIG (reference sequence). The CDR3 has 16 residues. Trimming removed 0 bases at V and 1 base at J, with 13 bases between. The CDR3: CAWSVPGQHSGNTIYF. The CDR3 nucleotides read TGTGCCTGGAGTGTACCCGGACAACATTCTGGAAACACCATATATTTT.

J is TRBJ2-2 and V is TRBV2; TRBD1 agrees at 8 bases. Germline values: CDR1 SNHLY, CDR2 FYNNEI. V lost 4 bases, J lost 4 bases, and 2 bases stayed unmatched. This CDR3 is 14 amino acids long. The CDR3, as DNA: TGTGCCAGCAGTGCGGACAGGGTCACCGGGGAGCTGTTTTTT. Translating it yields CASSADRVTGELFF.

The V and J genes are TRBV6-6 and TRBJ1-2; tentatively, D is TRBD1 (6 bases). Per germline, CDR1 MNHNY and CDR2 SVGAGI (reference sequence). V was trimmed by 2 bases and J by 5 bases, leaving 6 bases between them. The CDR3 length is 12 residues. The CDR3 sequence: CASSYQGYGYTF. The CDR3 DNA reads TGTGCCAGCAGTTACCAGGGGTATGGCTACACCTTC.

The chain recombines TRBV7-6 with TRBJ2-3; TRBD2 is a possible D gene (6 bases). The CDR3 totals 15 residues. The V end was cut by 5 bases, the J end by 5 bases, with 17 bases between. Germline V gene sequence: CDR1 SGHVS, CDR2 FNYEAQ. The CDR3 sequence is CASSPSSRGGDTQYF. The CDR3 nucleotides read TGTGCCAGCAGCCCAAGCTCGCGGGGAGGAGATACGCAGTATTTT.

This clone was observed a handful of times. J is TRBJ1-1 and V is TRBV25-1; unclear D gene. CDR1 MGHDK and CDR2 SYGVNS come from the germline V gene. Between the trimmed V and J ends, which lost 2 bases and 2 bases, there was a span of 9 bases. The CDR3 length is 14 residues. The CDR3: CASSEEPFNTEAFF. CDR3 sequence (DNA): TGTGCCAGCAGTGAAGAGCCTTTTAACACTGAAGCTTTCTTT.

The sample holds a few counts of this clone. The V call is TRBV6-6, the J call TRBJ1-2; maybe TRBD1 (6 bases). The V and J ends lost 4 bases and 8 bases respectively, with 17 bases between them. Germline V gene sequence: CDR1 MNHNY, CDR2 SVGAGI (reference sequence). This CDR3 has 14 amino acids. The DNA of the CDR3 is TGTGCCAGCAGTTTCGGAGCAGGGGCGCGCGGCTACACCTTC. Translating gives CASSFGAGARGYTF.

This clone was observed once. The chain is built from TRBV12-5 and TRBJ2-3; D is unclear. The V gene lost 7 bases and the J gene lost 0 bases, with 17 bases spanning the gap. CDR3 size: 16 residues. From germline, CDR1 is LGHNT and CDR2 FRNRAP. As DNA, the CDR3 is TGTGCTAGTGCCCCGGCAGTTGGAGTTAGCACAGATACGCAGTATTTT. Amino acids: CASAPAVGVSTDTQYF.

The J gene is TRBJ1-2, the V gene TRBV5-4; D may be TRBD1 (5 bases). Trimming stripped 4 bases from V and 5 bases from J, with 12 bases between. Germline CDR1 SGHNT, CDR2 YYREEE (reference sequence). This CDR3 has 13 residues. Written as DNA, the CDR3 is TGTGCCAGCAGCGCCTCGGGGGGTTATGGCTACACCTTC. Protein: CASSASGGYGYTF.

The rearrangement links TRBV7-3 to TRBJ2-7, with 9 bases aligning to TRBD2. V lost 5 bases to trimming and J lost 2 bases; unmatched junction nucleotides: 10. The CDR3 is made up of 16 amino acids. Germline lookup yields CDR1 SGHTA and CDR2 FQGTGA. The CDR3 loop is CASSTSSGILAYEQYF. For the CDR3, the DNA is TGTGCCAGCAGCACCTCTAGCGGGATACTGGCCTACGAGCAGTACTTC.

The rearrangement uses TRBV5-1 and TRBJ1-4; D is unclear. Trimming took off 2 bases at V and 5 bases at J, with 10 bases between the two ends. The germline V gene encodes CDR1 SGHRS and CDR2 YFSETQ. The CDR3 loop spans 14 amino acids. The CDR3 region is CASSFGLLNEKLFF. CDR3 nucleotide sequence: TGCGCCAGCAGCTTCGGACTGTTGAATGAAAAACTGTTTTTT.

This chain links TRBV29-1 with TRBJ1-1, with D possibly TRBD1 on 5 matching bases. The CDR3 has 16 residues. The V gene's germline CDR1 is SQVTM and CDR2 ANQGSEA. Trimming took 2 bases from V and 2 from J, leaving 18 bases between them. CDR3 sequence reads: CSVEWGARRLNTEAFF. The CDR3 DNA reads TGCAGCGTTGAATGGGGCGCACGGCGGCTAAACACTGAAGCTTTCTTT.

The rearrangement joins TRBV28 to TRBJ1-1; D remains ambiguous. Germline values: CDR1 MDHEN, CDR2 SYDVKM. This CDR3 has 13 amino acids. Trimming shortened V by 7 bases and J by 1 base, and 10 bases separated the two germline ends. CDR3: CASTPAGNTEAFF. In nucleotides, the CDR3 is TGTGCCAGCACCCCCGCTGGGAACACTGAAGCTTTCTTT. Full variable domain (missing parts from reference TRBV28 and TRBJ1-1): DVKVTQSSRYLVKRTGEKVFLECVQDMDHENMFWYRQDPGLGLRLIYFSYDVKMKEKGDIPEGYSVSREKKERFSLILESASTNQTSMYLCASTPAGNTEAFFGQGTRLTVV.